This is a list of T cell receptor beta chains from one sample in a study of blood T cells in healthy people across ages. TCRdb reprocessed the 5' RACE reads with MiXCR, giving one entry per CDR3 protein. The profile shows 1.2 million to 1.5 million distinct CDR3 sequences, around two fifths of them singletons. Sequencing was carried out using blood. The receptor set was obtained from a woman between 18 and 29 years old in good health. The CDR3 runs from the conserved cysteine through the conserved F or W. The D gene is left open where the match is weak. Expanded clones get a size class; other rows say once, few or many, or leave the size out.

-,TRBV12-3/TRBV12-4,TRBD2,TRBJ2-7,TGTGCCAGCTGGGAGGGATTGAGCTCCTACGAGCAGTACTTC,CASWEGLSSYEQYF
-,TRBV6-2/TRBV6-3,-,TRBJ2-7,TGTGCCAGCATTTACGAGGGGAAAAAGCACGAGCAGTACTTC,CASIYEGKKHEQYF
-,TRBV11-2,TRBD2,TRBJ2-7,TGTGCCAGCAGCTTAGTGGCTGGGACTAGCGGGTACTCCTACGAGCAGTACTTC,CASSLVAGTSGYSYEQYF
-,TRBV6-2/TRBV6-3,TRBD2,TRBJ2-3,TGTGCCAGCAGCCCAAACCCCACTAGCGGGAGAACAGATACGCAGTATTTT,CASSPNPTSGRTDTQYF
few,TRBV20-1,-,TRBJ2-3,TGCAGTGCTACTCGGATCACAGATACGCAGTATTTT,CSATRITDTQYF
-,TRBV6-6,-,TRBJ1-2,TGTGCCAGCAGTTACTCGGAAGGGATCTATGGCTACACCTTC,CASSYSEGIYGYTF
few,TRBV20-1,-,TRBJ1-4,TGCAGTGCCAACCCGACCCCAACTAATGAAAAACTGTTTTTT,CSANPTPTNEKLFF
-,TRBV12-3/TRBV12-4,-,TRBJ1-2,TGTGCCAGCACCCCCGGGAGAGAGGGAGGCTACACCTTC,CASTPGREGGYTF
many,TRBV14,-,TRBJ2-3,TGTGCCAGCAGCCAAGTGAGGACCCCCACAGATACGCAGTATTTT,CASSQVRTPTDTQYF
few,TRBV4-2,TRBD1,TRBJ2-3,TGTGCCAGCAGCCAGGTGGGACAGGGTAGCACAGATACGCAGTATTTT,CASSQVGQGSTDTQYF
few,TRBV4-1,TRBD2,TRBJ2-1,TGCGCCAGCAGCCAACAGCGGGGGACAATTGCCAATGAGCAGTTCTTC,CASSQQRGTIANEQFF
-,TRBV3-1,-,TRBJ1-2,TGTGCCAGCAGCCCCGCCCAGCAAAACTATGGCTACACCTTC,CASSPAQQNYGYTF
-,TRBV5-1,-,TRBJ2-1,TGCGTCAGCAGCTTGTCGGGGAACGGCAATGAGCAGTTCTTC,CVSSLSGNGNEQFF
once,TRBV2,TRBD2,TRBJ2-5,TGTGCCAGCACCGATCTAGCGGGTCAAGAGACCCAGTACTTC,CASTDLAGQETQYF
-,TRBV5-6,-,TRBJ1-4,TGTGCCAGCAGCCAGGAAGGGCAGACCGAAGGAAAACTGTTTTTT,CASSQEGQTEGKLFF
many,TRBV12-3/TRBV12-4,TRBD1,TRBJ2-7,TGTGCCAGCAGCTCGACAGGGTTCTCCTACGAGCAGTACTTC,CASSSTGFSYEQYF
-,TRBV20-1,-,TRBJ1-6,TGCAGTGCTAGCCGTGAGGCCTCCTATAATTCACCCCACCACTTT,CSASREASYNSPHHF
-,TRBV6-2/TRBV6-3,TRBD2,TRBJ2-3,TGTGCCAGCAGTCCTGGACTAGCGGGGGACCGCGTTAGCACAGATACGCAGTATTTT,CASSPGLAGDRVSTDTQYF
-,TRBV19,-,TRBJ1-2,TGTGCCAGTAGTATACCCGGACAGCTTGATGGCTACACCTTC,CASSIPGQLDGYTF
-,TRBV7-9,-,TRBJ2-1,TGTGCCAGCAGCTTAGCGTCGGGCGGGGCCCGCGATGAGCAGTTCTTC,CASSLASGGARDEQFF
-,TRBV9,-,TRBJ2-7,TGTGCCAGCTTACAGACGAGGAACGAGCAGTACTTC,CASLQTRNEQYF
few,TRBV11-2,TRBD1,TRBJ2-7,TGTGCCAGCAGCTTGAGGGACAGGGCGTCCTACGAGCAGTACTTC,CASSLRDRASYEQYF
-,TRBV6-1,-,TRBJ2-5,TGTGCCAGCAGTGACGTAGGGACGGTCACTGGGGAGACCCAGTACTTC,CASSDVGTVTGETQYF
-,TRBV20-1,-,TRBJ2-3,TGCAGTGCTAGGGATCCCCCCGGCACAGATACGCAGTATTTT,CSARDPPGTDTQYF
-,TRBV6-5,-,TRBJ1-1,TGTGCCAGCAGTTACTGGGGGGAGATGAACACTGAAGCTTTCTTT,CASSYWGEMNTEAFF
-,TRBV20-1,TRBD1,TRBJ1-5,TGCAGTGCTAAAGGGGGCTCTCAGCCCCAGCATTTT,CSAKGGSQPQHF
-,TRBV20-1,-,TRBJ2-5,TGCAGTGCTACTGGGGCAGGCCAAGAGACCCAGTACTTC,CSATGAGQETQYF
-,TRBV13,-,TRBJ1-1,TGTGCCAGCACCTCTGGTGGGAGGACCTACACTGAAGCTTTCTTT,CASTSGGRTYTEAFF
-,TRBV7-8,-,TRBJ2-3,TGTGCCAGCAGCTTAAGTGGAAATACGCAGTATTTT,CASSLSGNTQYF
few,TRBV12-3/TRBV12-4,-,TRBJ2-5,TGTGCCAGCAGTTTACGAGTCAGACAAGAGACCCAGTACTTC,CASSLRVRQETQYF
few,TRBV25-1,-,TRBJ2-5,TGTGCCAGCAGTGATCCCGGTGGGGGCGTAGAGACCCAGTACTTC,CASSDPGGGVETQYF
few,TRBV20-1,-,TRBJ2-4,TGCAGTGCTACTCGGGGAACCAAAAACATTCAGTACTTC,CSATRGTKNIQYF
few,TRBV2,-,TRBJ2-3,TGTGCCAGCAATAGCCCAGCGCGCACAGATACGCAGTATTTT,CASNSPARTDTQYF
-,TRBV12-3/TRBV12-4,-,TRBJ2-5,TGTGCCAGCAGTTTAGATCAGGGAGGAGAGACCCAGTACTTC,CASSLDQGGETQYF
once,TRBV29-1,TRBD1,TRBJ1-1,TGCAGCGTTCCGGGGACAGGGAACACTGAAGCTTTCTTT,CSVPGTGNTEAFF
once,TRBV12-3/TRBV12-4,-,TRBJ2-7,TGTGCCAGCAGTTTAGAAAGGAGGGCGTACTTC,CASSLERRAYF
once,TRBV7-9,TRBD2,TRBJ2-7,TGTGCCAGCAGCTCCTCAGCCGGGACTACCGTCTACAATGAGCAGTACTTC,CASSSSAGTTVYNEQYF
few,TRBV12-3/TRBV12-4,-,TRBJ2-3,TGTGCCAGCACCAACGACCTTGATACGCAGTATTTT,CASTNDLDTQYF
-,TRBV9,-,TRBJ1-2,TGTGCCAGCAGCGTATCAGGGGAAGGCGGCTACACCTTC,CASSVSGEGGYTF
-,TRBV7-9,-,TRBJ2-1,TGTGCCAGCAGCTTAGGGACTCGCCAGAATGAGCAGTTCTTC,CASSLGTRQNEQFF
few,TRBV7-9,TRBD1,TRBJ2-3,TGTGCCAGCAGTCTCGACAGGGCGCCCACAGATACGCAGTATTTT,CASSLDRAPTDTQYF
-,TRBV20-1,-,TRBJ1-2,TGCAGTGCCATTACCGACAGCCCGTATGGCTACACCTTC,CSAITDSPYGYTF
-,TRBV30,TRBD1,TRBJ1-1,TGTGCCTGGAGGGCACTTGGACAGGGGGGAACTGAAGCTTTCTTT,CAWRALGQGGTEAFF
-,TRBV20-1,TRBD2,TRBJ2-3,TGCAGTGCCAGCGGGGTCCGGGGAGAAAACACAGATACGCAGTATTTT,CSASGVRGENTDTQYF
few,TRBV7-3,-,TRBJ2-1,TGTGCCAGCAGCTTAACCAATAGTGGGGGGCGACACAATGAGCAGTTCTTC,CASSLTNSGGRHNEQFF
few,TRBV3-1,-,TRBJ2-2,TGTGCCAGCAGCCAAGACTTGGGCCGTTTCACCGGGGAGCTGTTTTTT,CASSQDLGRFTGELFF
-,TRBV7-9,-,TRBJ1-2,TGTGCCAGCACTCAACAGGGTAAAACTGGCTACACCTTC,CASTQQGKTGYTF
-,TRBV4-1,-,TRBJ2-7,TGCGCCAGCAGCCAAACGACCTTGGGGGGACCCTACGAGCAGTACTTC,CASSQTTLGGPYEQYF
-,TRBV11-2,-,TRBJ2-3,TGTGCCAGCAATCAAAACGTGGGGCACACAGATACGCAGTATTTT,CASNQNVGHTDTQYF